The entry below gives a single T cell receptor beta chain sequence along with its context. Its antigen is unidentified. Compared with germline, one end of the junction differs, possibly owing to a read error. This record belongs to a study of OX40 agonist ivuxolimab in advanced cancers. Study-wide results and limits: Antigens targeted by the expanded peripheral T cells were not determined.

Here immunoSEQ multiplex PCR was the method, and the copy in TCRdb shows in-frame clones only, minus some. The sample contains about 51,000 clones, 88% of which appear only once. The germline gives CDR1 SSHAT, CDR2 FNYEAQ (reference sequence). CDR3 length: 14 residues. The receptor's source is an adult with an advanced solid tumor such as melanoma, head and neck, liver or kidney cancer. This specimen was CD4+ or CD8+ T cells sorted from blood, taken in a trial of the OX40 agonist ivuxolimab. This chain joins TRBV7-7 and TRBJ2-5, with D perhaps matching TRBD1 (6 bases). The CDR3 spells CASSRSGVGETQYF. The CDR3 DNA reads TGTGCTAGCAGCAGATCAGGGGTGGGGGAGACCCAGTACTTC.